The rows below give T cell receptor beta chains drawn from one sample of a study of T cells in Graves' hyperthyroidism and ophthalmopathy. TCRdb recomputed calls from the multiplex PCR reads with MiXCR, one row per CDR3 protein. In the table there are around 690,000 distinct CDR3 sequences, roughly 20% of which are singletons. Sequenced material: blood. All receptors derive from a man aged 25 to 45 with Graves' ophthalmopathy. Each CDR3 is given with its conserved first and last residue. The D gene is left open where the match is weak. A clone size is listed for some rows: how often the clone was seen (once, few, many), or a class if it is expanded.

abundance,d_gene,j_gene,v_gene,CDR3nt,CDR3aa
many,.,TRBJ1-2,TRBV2,TGTGCCAGCAGTGTTTCGAAGGGTTCTTATGGCTACACCTTC,CASSVSKGSYGYTF
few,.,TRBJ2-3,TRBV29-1,TGCAGCGTGCGGCCAGTTATCACAGATACGCAGTATTTT,CSVRPVITDTQYF
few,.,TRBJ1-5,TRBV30,TGTGCCTGGAGTGTTCCTGGGGGCAATATCAATCAGCCCCAGCATTTT,CAWSVPGGNINQPQHF
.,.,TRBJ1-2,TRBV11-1,TGTGCCAGCGGTCGGACGGCGAACTATGGCTACACCTTC,CASGRTANYGYTF
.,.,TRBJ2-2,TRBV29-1,TGCAGCGTTACCGGGACTCTGGGGGGGGAGCTGTTTTTT,CSVTGTLGGELFF
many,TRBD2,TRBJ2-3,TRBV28,TGTGCCAGCAGACCCCGCGGGGGGCGCGGAGATACGCAGTATTTT,CASRPRGGRGDTQYF
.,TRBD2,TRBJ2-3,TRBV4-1,TGCGCCAGCAGCCCCGGGAGGGCGACAGATACGCAGTGTTTT,CASSPGRATDTQCF
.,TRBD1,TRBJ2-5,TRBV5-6,TGTGCCAGCAGCCAGGGACAGGGGAGTGGAGAGACCCAGTACTTC,CASSQGQGSGETQYF
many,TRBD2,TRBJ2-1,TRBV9,TGTGCCAGCAGTGTAAGTAGCGGGGCCTACAATGAGCAGTTCTTC,CASSVSSGAYNEQFF
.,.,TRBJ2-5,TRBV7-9,TGTGCCAGCAGCTCGCAAGCTGAGACCCAGTACTTC,CASSSQAETQYF
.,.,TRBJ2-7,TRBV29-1,TGCAGCGTTGAAGAAATGGGGACGGCATATTCCTACGAGCAGTACTTC,CSVEEMGTAYSYEQYF
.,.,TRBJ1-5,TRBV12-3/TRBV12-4,TGTGCCAGCAGTTTTCTAGGACAGTTTACTAGGAATCAGCCCCAGCATTTT,CASSFLGQFTRNQPQHF
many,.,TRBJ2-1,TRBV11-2,TGTGCCAGCAGCTTATGGCCGGAAAGGAGAGAGAATGAGCAGTTCTTC,CASSLWPERRENEQFF
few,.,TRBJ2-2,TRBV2,TGTGCCAGCAGCCCCATACGGAACACCGGGGAGCTGTTTTTT,CASSPIRNTGELFF
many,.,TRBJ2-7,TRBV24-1,TGTGCCACCAGTGATTGGGGCCGCGAGCAGTACTTC,CATSDWGREQYF
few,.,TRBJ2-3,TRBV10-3,TGTGCCATCAGTGAGGAACGCGCCGAAACTGGGGATACGCAGTATTTT,CAISEERAETGDTQYF
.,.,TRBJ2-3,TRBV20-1,TGCAGTGCTAGAGATTCCGTCGGAAGCACAGATACGCAGTATTTT,CSARDSVGSTDTQYF
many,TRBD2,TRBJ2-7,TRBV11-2,TGTGCCAGCAGCTTAGACCTCCCGACGGGAGGCTTGGGCGAGCAGTACTTC,CASSLDLPTGGLGEQYF
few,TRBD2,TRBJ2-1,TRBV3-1,TGTGCCAGCAGCCAGCCCCTAGCGGGAGGGAACGATGAGCAGTTCTTC,CASSQPLAGGNDEQFF
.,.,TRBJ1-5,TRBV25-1,TGTGCCAGCAGTGACAGGTACAACAATCAGCCCCAGCATTTT,CASSDRYNNQPQHF
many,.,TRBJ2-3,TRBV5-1,TGCGCCAGCAGCTTGGCCCGGGAGCGGTCTAGCACAGATACGCAGTATTTT,CASSLARERSSTDTQYF
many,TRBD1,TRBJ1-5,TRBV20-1,TGCAGTGCTAGTGTAGGACAGGTGCGGAATCAGCCCCAGCATTTT,CSASVGQVRNQPQHF
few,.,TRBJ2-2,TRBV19,TGTGCCAGTAGTATAGTTAACAGGAACACCGGGGAGCTGTTTTTT,CASSIVNRNTGELFF
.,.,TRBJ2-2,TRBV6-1,TGTGCCAGCATAGGGTCCACCGGGGAGCTGTTTTTT,CASIGSTGELFF
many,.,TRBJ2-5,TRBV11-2,TGTGCCAGCAGGGGACTGGGGCGGTTAGAAGAGACCCAGTACTTC,CASRGLGRLEETQYF
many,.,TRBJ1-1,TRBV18,TGTGCCAGCTCACCACCGATGGGCCAGAACACTGAAGCTTTCTTT,CASSPPMGQNTEAFF
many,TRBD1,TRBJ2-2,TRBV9,TGTGCCAGCAGCGTAAGACAGGGAAACACCGGGGAGCTGTTTTTT,CASSVRQGNTGELFF
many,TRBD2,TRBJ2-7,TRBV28,TGTGCCAGCAGTTCGGGACTAGCGGGAGGATACGAGCAGTACTTC,CASSSGLAGGYEQYF
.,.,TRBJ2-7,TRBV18,TGTGCCAGCTCACCAGGAAGGGGGACCTACGAGCAGTACTTC,CASSPGRGTYEQYF
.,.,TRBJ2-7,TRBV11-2,TGTGCCAGCAGCTTAAACTCGGACTACGAGCAGTACTTC,CASSLNSDYEQYF
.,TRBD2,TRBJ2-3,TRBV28,TGTGCCAGTAGTACCACCGGGACTAGCGGGAGGGCTGCAGATACGCAGTATTTT,CASSTTGTSGRAADTQYF
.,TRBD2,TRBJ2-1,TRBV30,TGTGCCTGGAGCCGAGGGACTAGCGGGAGGGCCCCCCAGTTCTTC,CAWSRGTSGRAPQFF
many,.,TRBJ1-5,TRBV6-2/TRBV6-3,TGTGCCAGCAGTCCGGGACTCAATCAGCCCCAGCATTTT,CASSPGLNQPQHF
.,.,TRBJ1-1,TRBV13,TGTGCCAGCAGCTTAGGGGCGACAGTGGGGTTCACTGAAGCTTTCTTT,CASSLGATVGFTEAFF
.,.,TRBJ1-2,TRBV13,TGTGCCAGCAGCTTAATCCTGACTCCTAACTATGGCTACACCTTC,CASSLILTPNYGYTF
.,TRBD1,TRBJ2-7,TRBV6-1,TGTGCCAGCAGTGACCGGGACAGGGCTGTCCACGAGCAGTACTTC,CASSDRDRAVHEQYF
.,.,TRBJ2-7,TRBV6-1,TGTGCCAGCAGTGGGACTAAGGGCTCCGAGCAGTACTTC,CASSGTKGSEQYF